This paragraph reports one TCR beta chain. Its antigen remains unknown. Libraries were prepared by immunoSEQ multiplex PCR; TCRdb keeps only in-frame clonotypes and omits some of them. The sample comprises under 25,000 clones, 80% to 90% of which are singletons, and around 3.3% rests with the top ten. This entry comes from a study of OX40 agonist ivuxolimab in advanced cancers. Study-wide background: Ivuxolimab, an agonist antibody against OX40 (CD134), was given to patients. Patients undergoing dose escalation presented with hepatocellular carcinoma, melanoma, renal cell or head and neck cancer. Study-wide findings and caveats: CD4+ and CD8+ T cells in blood underwent clonal expansion by week 6 at 0.1 to 3.0 mg/kg.

Exclusion applied to patients with autoimmune disease history or systemic immunosuppression. The receptor comes from an adult with an advanced solid tumor such as melanoma, head and neck, liver or kidney cancer. Sequenced here: CD4+ or CD8+ T cells sorted from blood, sampled in a trial of the OX40 agonist ivuxolimab.

CDR3 sequence (DNA): TGTGCCAGCACCGTCGCCCCCGAGAACACTGAAGCTTTCTTT. This codes for CASTVAPENTEAFF. The chain links TRBV9 to TRBJ1-1; D is uncertain. The CDR3 runs to 14 residues. Germline CDR1 SGDLS, CDR2 YYNGEE. V dropped 6 bases and J dropped 1 base, with 13 bases sitting between them. The entire variable domain, with the rest obtained from reference TRBV9 and TRBJ1-1, is as follows: DSGVTQTPKHLITATGQRVTLRCSPRSGDLSVYWYQQSLDQGLQFLIQYYNGEERAKGNILERFSAQQFPDLHSELNLSSLELGDSALYFCASTVAPENTEAFFGQGTRLTVV.